The clone carrying this T cell receptor beta chain turned up a few times. This specimen comes from a study of blood T cells in healthy people across ages. A second about 6 to 12 cycle PCR used barcoded and J-beta primers. TCRdb itself ran the 5' RACE reads through MiXCR, one entry per CDR3 protein. The sample shows roughly 1.9 million distinct CDR3 sequences, around 42% of them seen only once. Germline values: CDR1 MNHNY, CDR2 SVGAGI (reference sequence). CDR3 length: 14 residues. V was pared by 0 bases and J by 8 bases, with 5 bases of the junction left unmatched. Sequencing was carried out using blood. The receptor was isolated from a human donor in good health. This chain connects TRBV6-6 to TRBJ1-2, with 8 bases aligning to TRBD1. The CDR3 spells CASSYSSGGGGYTF. The CDR3, as DNA: TGTGCCAGCAGTTACTCCTCAGGGGGCGGCGGCTACACCTTC.